The 18 T cell receptor beta chains presented below share a single source sample, sequenced in a study of blood T cell repertoires in COVID-19. Profiled with immunoSEQ multiplex PCR; TCRdb holds only in-frame clones, not every one. The data hold more than 250,000 clones, with 65% to 85% observed a single time. Sequencing was carried out using peripheral blood. These receptors all come from a woman aged 50 to 60 with acute or convalescent COVID-19.

This rearrangement joins TRBV28 to TRBJ2-2; a weak D match, TRBD1 (5 bases). CDR3 size: 15 residues. Germline lookup yields CDR1 MDHEN and CDR2 SYDVKM. The V gene lost 2 bases and the J gene lost 2 bases, with 9 bases spanning the gap. The CDR3 nucleotides are TGTGCCAGCAGTTTAATAGGGGCCAACACCGGGGAGCTGTTTTTT. It translates to CASSLIGANTGELFF.

With regard to this clone: A single base separates this from a much larger clone, so it may be a read error. V is TRBV25-1 and J is TRBJ1-1; D might be TRBD1 (6 bases). Trimming stripped 6 bases from V and 3 bases from J, with 11 bases between. The V gene's germline CDR1 is MGHDK and CDR2 SYGVNS. The CDR3 spans 13 residues. The CDR3 reads CASSRGRDTEAFF. The CDR3 nucleotides are TGTGCCAGCAGCAGGGGCAGAGACACTGAAGCTTTCTTT.

V gene TRBV5-1 combines with J gene TRBJ1-4; D is unresolved. Germline assignment: CDR1 SGHRS and CDR2 YFSETQ. The CDR3 covers 14 residues. The V end was cut by 4 bases, the J end by 1 base, with 8 bases between. In DNA form, the CDR3 reads TGCGCCAGCAGCGCGTCGGGAACTAATGAAAAACTGTTTTTT. This encodes CASSASGTNEKLFF.

This chain links TRBV30 with TRBJ2-2; D gene uncertain. The V end lost 0 bases, the J end lost 3 bases, and 11 bases lay between the germline ends. The CDR3 loop spans 15 amino acids. CDR1 is GTSNPN, CDR2 SVGIG, per germline (reference sequence). The CDR3 sequence: CAWSVGRRDTGELFF. DNA of the CDR3: TGTGCCTGGAGTGTCGGCCGACGGGACACCGGGGAGCTGTTTTTT.

This chain uses TRBV9 with TRBJ2-2; TRBD2 agrees at 8 bases. The CDR3 runs to 17 residues. CDR1 is SGDLS, CDR2 YYNGEE, per germline. Unmatched junction bases numbered 5, after V lost 1 base and J lost 0 bases. DNA of the CDR3: TGTGCCAGCAGCGTACGAGCGGGGGAACCGAACACCGGGGAGCTGTTTTTT. It specifies CASSVRAGEPNTGELFF.

The chain joins TRBV2 to TRBJ2-3; D gene unclear. The germline CDR1 and CDR2 sequences are SNHLY and FYNNEI. V lost 6 bases, J lost 2 bases, and 9 bases lay in between. This CDR3 is built from 13 residues. The CDR3 spells CASSKLFTDTQYF. The CDR3 nucleotides are TGTGCCAGCAGCAAACTATTCACAGATACGCAGTATTTT.

The CDR3 protein is CASSLEAGGNQPQHF. CDR3 nucleotides: TGTGCCAGCAGTCTAGAGGCAGGGGGAAATCAGCCCCAGCATTTT. This rearrangement joins TRBV7-3 to TRBJ1-5; TRBD1 agrees at 7 bases. Germline CDR1 and CDR2: SGHTA and FQGTGA. The CDR3 has 15 amino acids. The V and J ends lost 6 bases and 4 bases, in that order; junction bases with no gene match: 9. The whole variable domain, remainder taken from reference TRBV7-3 and TRBJ1-5, is GAGVSQTPSNKVTEKGKYVELRCDPISGHTALYWYRQSLGQGPEFLIYFQGTGAADDSGLPNDRFFAVRPEGSVSTLKIQRTERGDSAVYLCASSLEAGGNQPQHFGDGTRLSIL.

The gene calls are TRBV7-2 and TRBJ2-7; D is unresolved. Deletions cut 5 bases from V and 3 bases from J, with 8 bases between. The germline V gene encodes CDR1 SGHTA and CDR2 FQGNSA. The CDR3 is 12 residues long. This CDR3 is CASSLVFYEQYF. DNA for the CDR3: TGTGCCAGCAGCCTTGTTTTCTACGAGCAGTACTTC. Full variable domain (missing parts from reference TRBV7-2 and TRBJ2-7): GAGVSQSPSNKVTEKGKDVELRCDPISGHTALYWYRQSLGQGLEFLIYFQGNSAPDKSGLPSDRFSAERTGGSVSTLTIQRTQQEDSAVYLCASSLVFYEQYFGPGTRLTVT.

The rearrangement joins TRBV7-2 to TRBJ1-2; D remains ambiguous. Germline V gene lookup returns CDR1 SGHTA and CDR2 FQGNSA. The CDR3 totals 15 residues. The V and J ends lost 1 base and 3 bases respectively, with 12 bases between them. CDR3 DNA sequence: TGTGCCAGCAGCTTAGTCTGGACTTCCTACTATGGCTACACCTTC. Translated, it gives CASSLVWTSYYGYTF.

The chain couples TRBV7-9 to TRBJ2-2, with 9 bases that match TRBD1. V trimming: 5 bases; J trimming: 2 bases; junction bases outside the gene matches: 6. Germline CDR1 is SEHNR and CDR2 is FQNEAQ (reference sequence). This CDR3 region has 16 residues. The CDR3 DNA sequence: TGTGCCAGCAGCCTGAAGGGACAGGGAAACACCGGGGAGCTGTTTTTT. Translated, it gives CASSLKGQGNTGELFF.

The chain is built from TRBV2 and TRBJ2-5, with D tentatively TRBD1 (6 bases). Trimming stripped 7 bases from V and 0 bases from J, with 12 bases between. The CDR3 has 14 amino acids. The germline CDR1 and CDR2 sequences are SNHLY and FYNNEI. CDR3 in amino acids: CASTTRQDQETQYF. The CDR3 nucleotides read TGTGCCAGCACGACTCGACAGGACCAAGAGACCCAGTACTTC.

This clone was seen a single time. The V gene is TRBV10-2, the J gene TRBJ1-2, with D unresolved. Germline CDR1 WSHSY, CDR2 SAAADI. The V gene lost 3 bases and the J gene lost 2 bases, with 13 bases spanning the gap. This CDR3 comprises 15 residues. CDR3 bases: TGCGCCAGCAGTGACGGTGGACGGGAAAACTATGGCTACACCTTC. Translation: CASSDGGRENYGYTF.

V and J are TRBV3-1 (or the pseudogene TRBV3-2) and TRBJ1-1; weak D call: TRBD1 (6 bases). V was trimmed by 3 bases and J by 4 bases, leaving 9 bases between them. Germline V CDR1 and CDR2: LGHDT, YNNKEL (reference sequence). This CDR3 is 13 amino acids long. The CDR3, as DNA: TGTGCCAGCAGCCATCCAGGGGTCACTGAAGCTTTCTTT. This gives the protein CASSHPGVTEAFF.

The chain couples TRBV29-1 to TRBJ2-7, with TRBD2 matching over 9 bases. The ends lost 1 base at V and 4 bases at J; junction bases unmatched: 2. Germline CDR1 reads SQVTM; CDR2 reads ANQGSEA. The CDR3 length is 13 residues. The CDR3 DNA reads as TGCAGCGTTGAAGGACTAGCGGCATACGAGCAGTACTTC. It encodes CSVEGLAAYEQYF.

This sequence joins TRBV30 and TRBJ2-7; the match to TRBD1 covers 7 bases. V shed 2 bases and J 4 bases; nucleotides not matched to a gene: 5. Germline values: CDR1 GTSNPN, CDR2 SVGIG (reference sequence). This CDR3 spans 13 amino acids. The CDR3 bases are TGTGCCTGGAGTAGGACAGGAAAATACGAGCAGTACTTC. Protein product: CAWSRTGKYEQYF.

The genes are TRBV27 and TRBJ2-7, with 8 bases matching TRBD2. CDR3 length equals 11 residues. The V segment lost 8 bases and the J segment 3 bases; nucleotides outside the gene matches: 0. The V gene's germline CDR1 is MNHEY and CDR2 SMNVEV (reference sequence). CDR3 loop: CASRGGYEQYV. The CDR3 coding sequence is TGTGCCAGCCGGGGGGGCTACGAGCAGTACGTC.

The V call is TRBV9, the J call TRBJ1-1, with D perhaps matching TRBD1 (5 bases). V was trimmed by 0 bases and J by 2 bases, leaving 8 bases between them. Germline V CDR1 and CDR2: SGDLS, YYNGEE. CDR3 size: 14 residues. The CDR3 sequence is CASSVGGINTEAFF. The DNA of the CDR3 is TGTGCCAGCAGCGTAGGGGGCATTAACACTGAAGCTTTCTTT.

The J gene is TRBJ2-7, the V gene TRBV10-3, with TRBD2 matching over 9 bases. The germline gives CDR1 ENHRY, CDR2 SYGVKD. J gave up 4 bases and V 4 bases, and 5 bases lay outside the gene matches. There are 14 residues in the CDR3. The CDR3 nucleotides read TGTGCCATCAGTGCGGGCGGGGGGGCTTACGAGCAGTACGTC. Translating gives CAISAGGGAYEQYV.